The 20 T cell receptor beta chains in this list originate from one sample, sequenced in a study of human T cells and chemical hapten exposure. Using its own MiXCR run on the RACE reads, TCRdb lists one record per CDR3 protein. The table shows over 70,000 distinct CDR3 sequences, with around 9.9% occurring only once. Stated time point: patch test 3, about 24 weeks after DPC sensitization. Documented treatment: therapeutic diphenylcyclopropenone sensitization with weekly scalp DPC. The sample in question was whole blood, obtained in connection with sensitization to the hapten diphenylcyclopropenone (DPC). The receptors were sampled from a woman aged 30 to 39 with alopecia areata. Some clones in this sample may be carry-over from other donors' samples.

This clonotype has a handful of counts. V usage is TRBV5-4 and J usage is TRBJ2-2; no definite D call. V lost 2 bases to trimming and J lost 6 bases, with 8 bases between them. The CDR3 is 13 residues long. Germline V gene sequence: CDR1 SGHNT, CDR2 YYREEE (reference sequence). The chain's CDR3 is CASSLSSAGELFF. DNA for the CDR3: TGTGCCAGCAGCTTATCGTCGGCCGGGGAGCTGTTTTTT.

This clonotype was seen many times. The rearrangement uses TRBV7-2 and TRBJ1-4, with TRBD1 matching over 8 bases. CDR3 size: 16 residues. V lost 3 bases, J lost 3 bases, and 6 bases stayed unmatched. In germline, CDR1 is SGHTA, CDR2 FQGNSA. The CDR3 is CASSFAGQGANEKLFF. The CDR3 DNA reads TGTGCCAGCAGCTTTGCCGGACAGGGTGCTAATGAAAAACTGTTTTTT.

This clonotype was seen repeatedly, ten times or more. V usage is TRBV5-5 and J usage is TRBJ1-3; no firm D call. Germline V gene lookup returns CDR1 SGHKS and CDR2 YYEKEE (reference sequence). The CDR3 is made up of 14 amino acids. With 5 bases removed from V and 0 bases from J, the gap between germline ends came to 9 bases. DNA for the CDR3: TGTGCCAGCAGGGAATTGGTCTCTGGAAACACCATATATTTT. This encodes CASRELVSGNTIYF.

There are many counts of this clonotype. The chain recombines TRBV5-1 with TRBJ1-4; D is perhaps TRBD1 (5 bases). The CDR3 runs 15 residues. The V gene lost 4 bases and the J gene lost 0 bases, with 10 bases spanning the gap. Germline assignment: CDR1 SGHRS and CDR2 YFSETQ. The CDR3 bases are TGCGCCAGCAGCGAAGGACACTCAACTAATGAAAAACTGTTTTTT. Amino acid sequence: CASSEGHSTNEKLFF.

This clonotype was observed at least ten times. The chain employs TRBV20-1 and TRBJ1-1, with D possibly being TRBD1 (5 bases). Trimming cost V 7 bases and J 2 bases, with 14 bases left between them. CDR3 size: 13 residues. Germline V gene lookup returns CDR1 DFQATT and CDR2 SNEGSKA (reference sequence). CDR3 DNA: TGCAGTGGCCTGGACACTCCCAACACTGAAGCTTTCTTT. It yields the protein CSGLDTPNTEAFF.

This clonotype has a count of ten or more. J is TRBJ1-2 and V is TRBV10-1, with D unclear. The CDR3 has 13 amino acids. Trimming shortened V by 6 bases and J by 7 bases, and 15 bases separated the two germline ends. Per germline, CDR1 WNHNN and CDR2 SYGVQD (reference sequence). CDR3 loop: CASRTPGGSGYTF. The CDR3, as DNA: TGCGCCAGCAGGACCCCGGGAGGAAGTGGCTACACCTTC.

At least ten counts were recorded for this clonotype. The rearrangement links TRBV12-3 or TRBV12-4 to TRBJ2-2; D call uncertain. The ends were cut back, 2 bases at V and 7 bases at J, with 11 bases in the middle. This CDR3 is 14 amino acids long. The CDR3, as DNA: TGTGCCAGCAGTTTAAGTACCCCGGACGGGGAGCTGTTTTTT. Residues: CASSLSTPDGELFF.

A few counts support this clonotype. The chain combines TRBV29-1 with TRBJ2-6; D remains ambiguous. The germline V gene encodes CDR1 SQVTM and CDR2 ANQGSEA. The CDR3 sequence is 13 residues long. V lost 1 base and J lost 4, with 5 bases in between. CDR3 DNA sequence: TGCAGCGTTGAAGTCCCGGGGGCCAACGTCCTGACTTTC. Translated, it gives CSVEVPGANVLTF. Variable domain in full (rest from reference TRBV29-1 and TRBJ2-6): SAVISQKPSRDICQRGTSLTIQCQVDSQVTMMFWYRQQPGQSLTLIATANQGSEATYESGFVIDKFPISRPNLTFSTLTVSNMSPEDSSIYLCSVEVPGANVLTFGAGSRLTVL.

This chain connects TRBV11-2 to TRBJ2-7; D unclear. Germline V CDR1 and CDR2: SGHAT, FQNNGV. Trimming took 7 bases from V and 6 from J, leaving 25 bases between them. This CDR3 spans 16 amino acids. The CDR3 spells CASNLSPAGHMSEQYV. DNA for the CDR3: TGTGCCAGCAACTTGTCGCCGGCAGGTCACATGAGCGAGCAGTACGTC.

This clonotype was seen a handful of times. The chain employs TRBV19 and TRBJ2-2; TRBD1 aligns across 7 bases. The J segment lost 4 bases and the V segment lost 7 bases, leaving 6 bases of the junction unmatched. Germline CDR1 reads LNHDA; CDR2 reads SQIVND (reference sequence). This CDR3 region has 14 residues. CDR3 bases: TGTGCCAGTACCCCGACAGGGTCCACCGGGGAGCTGTTTTTT. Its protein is CASTPTGSTGELFF.

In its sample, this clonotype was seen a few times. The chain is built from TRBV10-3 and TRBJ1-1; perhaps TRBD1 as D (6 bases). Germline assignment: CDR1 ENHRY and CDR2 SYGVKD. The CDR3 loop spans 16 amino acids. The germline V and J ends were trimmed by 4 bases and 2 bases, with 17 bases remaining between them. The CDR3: CAISGSTGLSNTEAFF. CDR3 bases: TGTGCCATCAGTGGGAGCACAGGGTTATCAAACACTGAAGCTTTCTTT.

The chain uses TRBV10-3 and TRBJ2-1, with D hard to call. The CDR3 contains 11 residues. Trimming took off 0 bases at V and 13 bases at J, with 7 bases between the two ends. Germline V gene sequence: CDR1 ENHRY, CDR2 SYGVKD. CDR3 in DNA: TGTGCCATCAGTGAGTCAGGGTATCAGTTCTTC. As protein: CAISESGYQFF.

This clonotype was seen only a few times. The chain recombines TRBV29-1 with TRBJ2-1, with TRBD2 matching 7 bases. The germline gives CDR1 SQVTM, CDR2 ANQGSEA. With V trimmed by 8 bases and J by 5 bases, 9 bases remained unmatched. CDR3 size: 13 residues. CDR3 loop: CSPILALHNEQFF. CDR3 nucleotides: TGCAGCCCGATACTAGCGCTCCACAATGAGCAGTTCTTC.

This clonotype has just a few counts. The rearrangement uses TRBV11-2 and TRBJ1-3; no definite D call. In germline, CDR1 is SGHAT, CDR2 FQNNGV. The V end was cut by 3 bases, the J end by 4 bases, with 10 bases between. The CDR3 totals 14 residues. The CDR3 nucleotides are TGTGCCAGCAGCTTTTCTCTGGGAGGAAACACCATATATTTT. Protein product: CASSFSLGGNTIYF. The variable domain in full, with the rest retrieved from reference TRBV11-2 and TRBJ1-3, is EAGVAQSPRYKIIEKRQSVAFWCNPISGHATLYWYQQILGQGPKLLIQFQNNGVVDDSQLPKDRFSAERLKGVDSTLKIQPAKLEDSAVYLCASSFSLGGNTIYFGEGSWLTVV.

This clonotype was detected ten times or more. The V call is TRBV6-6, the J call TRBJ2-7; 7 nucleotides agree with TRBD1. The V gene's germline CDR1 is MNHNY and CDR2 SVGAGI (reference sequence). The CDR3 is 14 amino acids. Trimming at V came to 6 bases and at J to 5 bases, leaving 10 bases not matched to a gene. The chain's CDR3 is CASSQIEGAHEQYF. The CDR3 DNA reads TGTGCCAGCAGCCAGATAGAGGGGGCGCACGAGCAGTACTTC.

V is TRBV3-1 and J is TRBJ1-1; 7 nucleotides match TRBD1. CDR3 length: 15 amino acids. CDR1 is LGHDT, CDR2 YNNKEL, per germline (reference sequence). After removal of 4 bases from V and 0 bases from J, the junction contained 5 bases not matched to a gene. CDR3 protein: CASSPLQGMNTEAFF. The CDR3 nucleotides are TGTGCCAGCAGCCCGTTACAGGGGATGAACACTGAAGCTTTCTTT. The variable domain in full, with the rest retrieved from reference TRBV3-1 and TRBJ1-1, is DTAVSQTPKYLVTQMGNDKSIKCEQNLGHDTMYWYKQDSKKFLKIMFSYNNKELIINETVPNRFSPKSPDKAHLNLHINSLELGDSAVYFCASSPLQGMNTEAFFGQGTRLTVV.

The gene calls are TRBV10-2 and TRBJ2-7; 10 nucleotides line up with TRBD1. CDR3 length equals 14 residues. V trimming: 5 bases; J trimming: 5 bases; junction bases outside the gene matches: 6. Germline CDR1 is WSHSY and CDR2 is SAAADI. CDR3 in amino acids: CASSSTGTGDEQYV. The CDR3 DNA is TGCGCCAGCAGTTCGACCGGGACAGGGGACGAGCAGTACGTC.

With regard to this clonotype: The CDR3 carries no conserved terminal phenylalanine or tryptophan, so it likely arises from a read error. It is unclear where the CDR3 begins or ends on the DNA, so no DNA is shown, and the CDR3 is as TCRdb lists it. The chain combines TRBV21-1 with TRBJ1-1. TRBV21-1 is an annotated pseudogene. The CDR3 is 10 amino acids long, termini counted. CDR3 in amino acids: CASSKASAGR.

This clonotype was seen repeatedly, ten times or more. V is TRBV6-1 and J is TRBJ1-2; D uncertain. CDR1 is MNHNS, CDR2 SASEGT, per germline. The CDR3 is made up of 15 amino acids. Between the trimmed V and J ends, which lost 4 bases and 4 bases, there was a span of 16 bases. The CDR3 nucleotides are TGTGCCAGCAGTGCGGAGGAGGGTGGATTCTATGGCTACACCTTC. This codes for CASSAEEGGFYGYTF.

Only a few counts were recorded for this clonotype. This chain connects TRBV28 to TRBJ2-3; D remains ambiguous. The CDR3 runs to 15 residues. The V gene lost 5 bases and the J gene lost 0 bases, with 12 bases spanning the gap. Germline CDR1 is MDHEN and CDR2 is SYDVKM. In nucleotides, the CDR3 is TGTGCCAGCAGTGTTGGATTTAAAAGCACAGATACGCAGTATTTT. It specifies CASSVGFKSTDTQYF. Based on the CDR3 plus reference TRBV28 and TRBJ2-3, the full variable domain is DVKVTQSSRYLVKRTGEKVFLECVQDMDHENMFWYRQDPGLGLRLIYFSYDVKMKEKGDIPEGYSVSREKKERFSLILESASTNQTSMYLCASSVGFKSTDTQYFGPGTRLTVL.